The present TCR beta chain was sequenced within a study of blood T cell repertoires in COVID-19. Everyone who took part was roughly 18 to 89 years old, and they came from 20 to 25 US areas. Each recovered donor of Cohort 3 presented with two negative PCRs, clearance, or symptom resolution. Generated by immunoSEQ multiplex PCR, the TCRdb table keeps only in-frame clones and is missing some. In the table there are approximately 270,000 clones, nearly 90% of which are singletons. Trimming left V 2 bases short and J 1 base short, with 18 bases between. Germline CDR1 is SGHTA and CDR2 is FQGTGA. CDR3 length equals 18 residues.

The chain recombines TRBV7-3 with TRBJ2-1; TRBD2 might be the D (5 bases). The origin of this receptor is a woman aged 55-75 years who had recovered from COVID-19. The sample consisted of PBMCs or T cells enriched from blood (not recorded which). CDR3 amino acids: CASSLGSGQSQSYNEQFF. The CDR3 DNA is TGTGCCAGCAGCTTAGGGAGCGGTCAGAGCCAATCCTACAATGAGCAGTTCTTC.